The entry below gives a single T cell receptor (beta chain) sequence along with its context. The antigen remains unidentified. Cells were stimulated with overlapping HIV-1 Gag 15-mer peptides. CD40L/CD69 double-negative CD45RO-high memory CD4+ T cells were collected. Plasma HIV-1 RNA stayed below 50 copies/mL for at least 4 years. PBMCs were depleted of CD8+ T cells before stimulation. The immunoSEQ assay was version 4, run in survey mode. Only in-frame clones appear in the TCRdb table, and some are missing; sequencing was by immunoSEQ multiplex PCR. The table has about 40,000 clones, 75% to 85% seen once. These data belong to a study of persistence of HIV-infected CD4 T cells. Study-wide background: Median time on suppressive ART was over seven years. Whole-study results and caveats: Rare CMV-responding cells carrying HIV-1 proviruses were not analyzed separately for TCR.

The CDR3 is made up of 14 amino acids. V was cut by 1 base and J by 1 base, with 7 bases left in between. Germline assignment: CDR1 MNHEY and CDR2 SMNVEV (reference sequence). The receptor's source is an adult man with HIV who was CMV-seropositive. V gene TRBV27 combines with J gene TRBJ1-1; D unresolved. Sequenced material: CD4+ T cells sorted from PBMCs after approximately 20-hour stimulation, taken from a patient who received antiretroviral therapy. The CDR3 sequence is CASSLWAGNTEAFF. CDR3 nucleotides: TGTGCCAGCAGTTTATGGGCAGGGAACACTGAAGCTTTCTTT.